The clone carrying this TCR beta chain was recorded once. The antigen is not known. The germline gives CDR1 SGHAT, CDR2 FQNNGV. This CDR3 contains 12 residues. The V segment lost 0 bases and the J segment 10 bases; nucleotides outside the gene matches: 3. RNA was extracted from bulk tissue without any cell sorting. The data originate from a study of tumor and adjacent non-tumor tissue in lung cancer. Study overall: There were some 11 adenocarcinoma, a couple of squamous cell carcinoma and 1 small cell lung cancer cases.

TCRbeta libraries were built with three rounds of nested PCR, modified from ARM-PCR. TCRdb fed the multiplex PCR reads into MiXCR, producing one record per CDR3 protein. The sample has over 110,000 distinct CDR3 sequences, around 61% seen once. General observations from the study: Significantly higher TCR diversity was found in tumor than normal lung.

The chain uses TRBV11-2 and TRBJ2-7, with 7 positions matching TRBD2. This receptor was identified in a man aged 60-69 years with small cell lung cancer. The sample consisted of lung tumor tissue. The CDR3 nucleotides read TGTGCCAGCAGCTTAGATAGCGGGCTTCAGTACTTC. Protein: CASSLDSGLQYF.